This record looks at one T cell receptor (beta chain) sequence and its context. This record comes from a study of technical replicates of blood from several donors. The CDR3 consists of 13 residues. CDR1 and CDR2 (germline): SGHVS, FQNEAQ. V was shortened by 0 bases and J by 6 bases, with 5 bases between the two germline ends. The repertoire was sequenced with immunoSEQ multiplex PCR; TCRdb's copy has only in-frame clones and lacks some. The table records around 15,000 clones, around 87% of them present only once. The sequence came from a human donor in good health. The chain combines TRBV7-8 with TRBJ1-4; D is uncertain. What was sequenced was PBMCs. As DNA, the CDR3 is TGTGCCAGCAGCTTAGCGCGAGATGAAAAACTGTTTTTT. Encoded protein: CASSLARDEKLFF.